This T cell receptor beta chain derives from a study of neurological immune-mediated disorders. TCRdb reprocessed the 5' RACE reads with MiXCR, giving one entry per CDR3 protein. The profile shows fewer than 35,000 distinct CDR3 sequences, about 17% of them singletons. V lost 0 bases to trimming and J lost 1 base; unmatched junction nucleotides: 0. This CDR3 contains 14 residues. Germline V gives CDR1 DFQATT, CDR2 SNEGSKA (reference sequence). Described time point: technical triplicate 3. Sample: CD4+ T cells from blood. The source of this sequence is a female donor with HTLV-1-associated myelopathy (HAM/TSP). The chain has TRBV20-1 and TRBJ2-3; 8 nucleotides agree with TRBD2. The CDR3 sequence: CSAREAGGTDTQYF. Here the CDR3 DNA reads TGCAGTGCTAGAGAAGCGGGGGGCACAGATACGCAGTATTTT.